This T cell receptor beta chain was sequenced during a study of PD-L1 blockade in urothelial cancer. Study context: Blood analysis was done at 3 weeks (second dose) and 6 weeks after treatment began. The study, taken as a whole, reports: Pretreatment TCR clonality in blood under the median foretold superior survival. Tumor-associated TCR clones expanded more in blood at 3 weeks in patients with durable benefit.

Turning to this clone: What it binds is unknown.

Produced via immunoSEQ multiplex PCR; TCRdb's table is partial and in-frame only. The sample includes about 52,000 clones, approximately 80% of them seen just once. Patients' urothelial carcinoma was locally advanced or metastatic. This material consisted of PBMCs, taken around atezolizumab (anti-PD-L1) treatment. The sequence was obtained from a man between 65 and 79 years old with urothelial cancer.

The CDR3 sequence: CSVQYRGSPKTQYF. The CDR3 nucleotides read TGCAGCGTTCAGTACAGGGGTTCGCCGAAGACCCAGTACTTC. The chain joins TRBV29-1 to TRBJ2-5; 7 bases agree with TRBD1. V lost 5 bases to trimming and J lost 6 bases; unmatched junction nucleotides: 12. This CDR3 region has 14 residues. Germline CDR1 is SQVTM and CDR2 is ANQGSEA.